The clone carrying this T cell receptor beta chain was seen more than once but under ten times. What it recognizes is unknown. Generated by immunoSEQ multiplex PCR, the TCRdb table keeps only in-frame clones and is missing some. The data show tens of thousands of clones, with over 75% seen just once and roughly 4% held by the top ten. This record belongs to a study of tissue T cells after allogeneic stem cell transplantation. Study results and limitations: TCR repertoires tracked anatomic similarity, regardless of disease or transplant status. Across patients, clones rarely overlapped, yet motif clusters were shared tissue-specifically.

Sequenced here: blood, sampled before transplantation. The receptor comes from a woman aged 18 to 55 who later had graft-versus-host disease after an allogeneic stem cell transplant.

The CDR3 region is CATSRATQDSSYGYTF. CDR3 bases: TGTGCCACCAGCAGAGCTACTCAGGACAGCTCCTATGGCTACACCTTC. V and J are TRBV15 and TRBJ1-2; tentative D call: TRBD1 (6 bases). The V and J ends lost 1 base and 4 bases respectively, with 16 bases between them. From germline, CDR1 is LNHNV and CDR2 YYDKDF (reference sequence). The CDR3 loop spans 16 amino acids.